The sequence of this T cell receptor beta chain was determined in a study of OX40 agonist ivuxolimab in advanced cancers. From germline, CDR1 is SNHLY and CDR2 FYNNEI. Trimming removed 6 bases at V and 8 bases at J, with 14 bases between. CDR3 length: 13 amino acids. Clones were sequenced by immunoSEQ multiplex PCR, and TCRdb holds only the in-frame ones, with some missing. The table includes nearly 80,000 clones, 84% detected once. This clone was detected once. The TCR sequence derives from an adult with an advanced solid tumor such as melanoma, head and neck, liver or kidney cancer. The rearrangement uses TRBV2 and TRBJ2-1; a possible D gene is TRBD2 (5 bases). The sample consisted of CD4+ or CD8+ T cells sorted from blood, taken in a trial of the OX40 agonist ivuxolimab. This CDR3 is CASSRTLGDEQFF. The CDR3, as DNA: TGTGCCAGCAGCAGGACCCTCGGGGATGAGCAGTTCTTC.